This TCR beta chain was captured in a study of cytomegalovirus exposure and HLA in healthy donors. Study summary: Within the Caucasian-associated ancestry cluster were 65% to 85% of the approximately 400 genotyped donors. The study, taken as a whole, reports: Rare TCR sequences predominated, though certain public TCRs were found in many donors. Listed as cytomegalovirus-associated were about 160 TCR beta chains.

This PCR relied on a set of 60 Vbeta primers and 13 Jbeta primers. Produced via immunoSEQ multiplex PCR; TCRdb's table is partial and in-frame only. Among around 170,000 clones listed, around 85% were seen once. Notes on this clone: No antigen is known for it.

The CDR3 is 15 residues long. Germline CDR1 is LGHNA and CDR2 is YSLEER. Trimming shortened V by 1 base and J by 8 bases, and 17 bases separated the two germline ends. Everyone who donated was a healthy bone marrow donor. The V gene is TRBV4-3, the J gene TRBJ1-2, with D perhaps TRBD1 (6 bases). What was sequenced was PBMCs. The receptor comes from a man aged 50-59 years in good health and CMV-seronegative. Written as DNA, the CDR3 is TGCGCCAGCAGCCAAGGAAGGGGGGGGGCGGGCGGCTACACCTTC. This codes for CASSQGRGGAGGYTF.